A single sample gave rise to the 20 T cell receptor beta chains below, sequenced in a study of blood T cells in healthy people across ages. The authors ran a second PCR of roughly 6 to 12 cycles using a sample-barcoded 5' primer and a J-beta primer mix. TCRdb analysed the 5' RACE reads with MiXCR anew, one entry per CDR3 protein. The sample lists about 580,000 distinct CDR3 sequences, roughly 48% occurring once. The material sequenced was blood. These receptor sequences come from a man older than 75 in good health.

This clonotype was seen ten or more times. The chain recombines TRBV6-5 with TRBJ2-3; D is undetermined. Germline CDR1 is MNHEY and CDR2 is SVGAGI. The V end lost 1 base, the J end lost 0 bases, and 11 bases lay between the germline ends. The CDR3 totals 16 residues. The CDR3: CASSYFSGPSTDTQYF. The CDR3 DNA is TGTGCCAGCAGTTACTTCTCAGGCCCTAGCACAGATACGCAGTATTTT.

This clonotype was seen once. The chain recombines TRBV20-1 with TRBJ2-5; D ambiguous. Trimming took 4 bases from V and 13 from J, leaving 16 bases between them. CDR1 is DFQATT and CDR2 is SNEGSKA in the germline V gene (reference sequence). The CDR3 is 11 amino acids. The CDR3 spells CSAKYVQLGYF. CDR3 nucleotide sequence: TGCAGTGCTAAGTACGTCCAGTTGGGGTACTTC.

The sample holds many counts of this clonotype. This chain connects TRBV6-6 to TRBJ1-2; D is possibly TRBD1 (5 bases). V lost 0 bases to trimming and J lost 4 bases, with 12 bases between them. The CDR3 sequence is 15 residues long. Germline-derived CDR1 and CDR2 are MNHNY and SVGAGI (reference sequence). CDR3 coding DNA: TGTGCCAGCAGTTACTCTTGGAGGGGTTCCTATGGCTACACCTTC. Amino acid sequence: CASSYSWRGSYGYTF.

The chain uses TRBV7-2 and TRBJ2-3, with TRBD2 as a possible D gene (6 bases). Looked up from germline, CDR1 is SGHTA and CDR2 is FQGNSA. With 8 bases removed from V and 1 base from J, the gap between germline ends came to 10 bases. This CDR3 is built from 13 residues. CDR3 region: CASGGPGTDTQYF. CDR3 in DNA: TGTGCCAGCGGAGGGCCGGGCACAGATACGCAGTATTTT.

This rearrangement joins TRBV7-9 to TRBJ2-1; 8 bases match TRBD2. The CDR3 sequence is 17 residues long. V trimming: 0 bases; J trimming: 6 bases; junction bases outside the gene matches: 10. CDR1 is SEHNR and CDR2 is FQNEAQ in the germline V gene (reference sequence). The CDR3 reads CASSLAMTLAGINEQFF. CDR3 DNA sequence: TGTGCCAGCAGCTTAGCAATGACCTTAGCGGGGATCAATGAGCAGTTCTTC.

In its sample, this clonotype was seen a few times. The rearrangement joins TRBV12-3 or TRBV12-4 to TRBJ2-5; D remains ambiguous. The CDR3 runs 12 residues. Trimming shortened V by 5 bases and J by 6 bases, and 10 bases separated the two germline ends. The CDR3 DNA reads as TGTGCCAGCAGTCTGTCTGGGAAGACCCAGTACTTC. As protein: CASSLSGKTQYF.

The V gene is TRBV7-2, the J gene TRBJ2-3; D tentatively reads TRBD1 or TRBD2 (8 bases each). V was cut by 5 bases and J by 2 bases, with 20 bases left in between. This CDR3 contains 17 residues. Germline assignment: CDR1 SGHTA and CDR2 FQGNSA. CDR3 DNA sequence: TGTGCCAGCAGCCGATCGGGGGGGACAGGAGACACAGATACGCAGTATTTT. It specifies CASSRSGGTGDTDTQYF. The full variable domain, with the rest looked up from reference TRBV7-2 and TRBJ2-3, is GAGVSQSPSNKVTEKGKDVELRCDPISGHTALYWYRQSLGQGLEFLIYFQGNSAPDKSGLPSDRFSAERTGGSVSTLTIQRTQQEDSAVYLCASSRSGGTGDTDTQYFGPGTRLTVL.

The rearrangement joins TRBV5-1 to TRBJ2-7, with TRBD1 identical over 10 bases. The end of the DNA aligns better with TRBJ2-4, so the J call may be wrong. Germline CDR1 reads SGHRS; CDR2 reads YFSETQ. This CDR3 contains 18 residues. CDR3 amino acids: CASSLRQGARVTRDIQYF. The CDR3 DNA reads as TGCGCCAGCAGCTTGAGACAGGGGGCGCGGGTAACGAGGGACATTCAGTACTTC.

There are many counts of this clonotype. DNA of the CDR3: TGCAGCGTTGGATTGGAGACCCAGTACTTC. This codes for CSVGLETQYF. The genes are TRBV29-1 and TRBJ2-5, with D unresolved. Germline V gene lookup returns CDR1 SQVTM and CDR2 ANQGSEA. Trimming stripped 4 bases from V and 5 bases from J, with 5 bases between. This CDR3 comprises 10 residues.

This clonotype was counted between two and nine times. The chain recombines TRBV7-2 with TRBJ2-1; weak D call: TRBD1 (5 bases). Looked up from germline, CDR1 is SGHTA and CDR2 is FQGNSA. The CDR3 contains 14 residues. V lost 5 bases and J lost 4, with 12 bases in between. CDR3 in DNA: TGTGCCAGCAGCCCGAGACAGAATTACAATGAGCAGTTCTTC. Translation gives CASSPRQNYNEQFF.

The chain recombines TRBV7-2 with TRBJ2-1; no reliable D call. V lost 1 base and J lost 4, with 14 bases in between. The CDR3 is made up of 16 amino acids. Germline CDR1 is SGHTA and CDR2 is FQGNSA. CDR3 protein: CASSLEVSTGYNEQFF. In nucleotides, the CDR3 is TGTGCCAGCAGCTTAGAGGTTTCAACGGGTTACAATGAGCAGTTCTTC.

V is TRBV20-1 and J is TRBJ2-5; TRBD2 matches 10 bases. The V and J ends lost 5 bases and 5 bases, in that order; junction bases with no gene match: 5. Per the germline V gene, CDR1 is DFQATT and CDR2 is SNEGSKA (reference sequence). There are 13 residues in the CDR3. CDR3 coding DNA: TGCAGTGCTCAAACGACTAGCGGGGAGACCCAGTACTTC. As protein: CSAQTTSGETQYF.

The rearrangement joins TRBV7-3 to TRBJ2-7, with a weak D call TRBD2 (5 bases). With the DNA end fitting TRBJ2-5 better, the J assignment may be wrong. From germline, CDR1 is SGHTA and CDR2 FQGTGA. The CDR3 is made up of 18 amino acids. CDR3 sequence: CASSEDPNRGGGRETQYF. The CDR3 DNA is TGTGCCAGCAGCGAAGACCCTAACCGGGGTGGCGGAAGAGAGACCCAGTACTTC.

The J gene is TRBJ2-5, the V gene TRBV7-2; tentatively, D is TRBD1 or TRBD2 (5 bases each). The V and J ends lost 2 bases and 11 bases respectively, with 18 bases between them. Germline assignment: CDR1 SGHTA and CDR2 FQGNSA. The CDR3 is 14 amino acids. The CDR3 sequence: CASSLSAGPGGQYF. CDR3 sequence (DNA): TGTGCCAGCAGCTTATCGGCAGGGCCGGGCGGGCAGTACTTC.

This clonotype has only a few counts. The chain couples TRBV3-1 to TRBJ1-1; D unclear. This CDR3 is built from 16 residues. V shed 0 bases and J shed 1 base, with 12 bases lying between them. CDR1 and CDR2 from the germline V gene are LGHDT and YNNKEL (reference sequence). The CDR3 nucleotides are TGTGCCAGCAGCCAAGATTGGCGGGAGAGGAACACTGAAGCTTTCTTT. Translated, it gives CASSQDWRERNTEAFF.

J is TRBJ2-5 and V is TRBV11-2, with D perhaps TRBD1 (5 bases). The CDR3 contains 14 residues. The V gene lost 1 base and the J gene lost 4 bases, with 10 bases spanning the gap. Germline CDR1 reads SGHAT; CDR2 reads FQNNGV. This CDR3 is CASSLGRVPETQYF. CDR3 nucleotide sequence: TGTGCCAGCAGCTTAGGCAGGGTCCCAGAGACCCAGTACTTC.

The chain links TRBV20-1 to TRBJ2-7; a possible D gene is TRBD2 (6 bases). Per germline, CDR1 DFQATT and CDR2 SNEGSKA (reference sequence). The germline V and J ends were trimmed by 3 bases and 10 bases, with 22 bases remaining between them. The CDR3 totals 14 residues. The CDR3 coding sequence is TGCAGTGCTAGGGCCGGGAGCCCACACGCGTCCCAGTACTTC. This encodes CSARAGSPHASQYF.

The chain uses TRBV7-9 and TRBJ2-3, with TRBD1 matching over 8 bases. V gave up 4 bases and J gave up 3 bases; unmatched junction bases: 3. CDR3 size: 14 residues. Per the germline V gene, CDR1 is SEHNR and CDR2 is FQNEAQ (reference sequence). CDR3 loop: CASSSDRETDTQYF. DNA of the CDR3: TGTGCCAGCAGCTCGGACAGGGAGACAGATACGCAGTATTTT.

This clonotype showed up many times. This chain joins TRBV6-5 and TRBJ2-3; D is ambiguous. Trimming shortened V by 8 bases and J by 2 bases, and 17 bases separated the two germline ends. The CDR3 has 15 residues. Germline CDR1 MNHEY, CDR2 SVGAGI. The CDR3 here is CASRPLAVFTDTQYF. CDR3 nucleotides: TGTGCCAGCCGCCCGCTGGCGGTCTTCACAGATACGCAGTATTTT.

The CDR3 DNA is TGTGCCAGCGGTCCTGTTAGGACAGGCCAAGAGACCCAGTACTTC. It translates to CASGPVRTGQETQYF. The chain carries TRBV2 and TRBJ2-5, with 7 bases aligning to TRBD1. The CDR3 totals 15 residues. V dropped 8 bases and J dropped 1; count of bases not matched to a gene: 10. Germline V lookup: CDR1 SNHLY, CDR2 FYNNEI.